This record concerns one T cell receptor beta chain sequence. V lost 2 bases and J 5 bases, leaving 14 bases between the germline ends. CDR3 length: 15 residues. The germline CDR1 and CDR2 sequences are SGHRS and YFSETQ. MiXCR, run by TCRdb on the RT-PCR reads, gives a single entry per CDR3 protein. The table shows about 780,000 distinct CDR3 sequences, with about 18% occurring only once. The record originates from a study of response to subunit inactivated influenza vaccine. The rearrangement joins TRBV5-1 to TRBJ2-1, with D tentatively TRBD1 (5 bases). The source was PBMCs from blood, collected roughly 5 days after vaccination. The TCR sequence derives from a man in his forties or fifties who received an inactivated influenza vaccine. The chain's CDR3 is CASSFSIGVNNEQFF. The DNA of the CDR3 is TGCGCCAGCAGCTTCTCCATAGGGGTTAACAATGAGCAGTTCTTC.